This T cell receptor beta chain was sequenced in a study of T cells in Graves' hyperthyroidism and ophthalmopathy. PBMCs came from more than 8.5 ml fresh peripheral blood. Remarks on this clonotype: As yet, its antigen is unknown.

Study conclusions and caveats: Ophthalmopathy stood apart from stable hyperthyroidism in a 13 V-J model. Blood shared most expanded thyroid clonotypes above 0.001.

TCR beta CDR3 sequences were amplified from RNA transcripts. HTBI primers were the set used in a first-round RT-PCR of the TCR CDR3. TCRdb recomputed calls from the multiplex PCR reads with MiXCR, one row per CDR3 protein. The sample contains 450,000 to 500,000 distinct CDR3 sequences, approximately 22% of which appear only once. The V and J ends lost 3 bases and 7 bases, in that order; junction bases with no gene match: 9. The CDR3 has 15 residues. The germline CDR1 and CDR2 sequences are LGHDT and YNNKEL (reference sequence). The sequenced sample was blood. The rearrangement uses TRBV3-1 and TRBJ2-1; TRBD1 matches at 7 bases. This clonotype was obtained from a woman aged 70 to 79 with Graves' ophthalmopathy. As DNA, the CDR3 is TGTGCCAGCAGCCAGACAGGGATTGATAAGAATGAGCAGTTCTTC. Translating gives CASSQTGIDKNEQFF.